Below are 13 T cell receptor beta chains sequenced from a single sample in a study of spatial heterogeneity in lung cancer. Study-wide results and limits: Tumors with more nonsynonymous mutations had more expanded intratumoral alpha and beta TCRs.

TCRdb itself ran the 5' RACE reads through MiXCR, one entry per CDR3 protein. Of 20,000 to 30,000 distinct CDR3 sequences detected, approximately 9.5% appear once; the ten largest clones hold about 7.7%. No antigen has been assigned to these receptors. This sample's time point: sample taken at primary tumor resection. The sample here was lung tumor tissue, taken at surgery. The origin of the receptors is a male donor with early-stage non-small cell lung cancer.

As for this clonotype: A read error is possible here, since a much larger clone lies one base away. The chain joins TRBV27 to TRBJ1-5; D is unresolved. The CDR3 loop spans 12 amino acids. V lost 8 bases and J lost 2, with 7 bases in between. In germline, CDR1 is MNHEY, CDR2 SMNVEV (reference sequence). The CDR3 nucleotides read TGTGCCAGCGGGGAGGGCAATCAGCCCCAGCATTTT. Protein product: CASGEGNQPQHF.

This clonotype has a count of ten or more. The chain combines TRBV28 with TRBJ2-7, with D unclear. The CDR3 is made up of 11 amino acids. CDR1 MDHEN and CDR2 SYDVKM come from the germline V gene. V dropped 5 bases and J dropped 5 bases, with 7 bases sitting between them. The CDR3, as DNA: TGTGCCAGCAGTGCTTACAACGAGCAGTACTTC. Protein product: CASSAYNEQYF.

V is TRBV18 and J is TRBJ2-2; D remains ambiguous. The ends were cut back, 6 bases at V and 5 bases at J, with 4 bases in the middle. The germline V gene encodes CDR1 KGHSH and CDR2 LQKENI. The length of the CDR3 is 11 residues. The CDR3, as DNA: TGTGCCAGCTCCGGAACCGGGGAGCTGTTTTTT. Its protein is CASSGTGELFF.

A few counts support this clonotype. This chain uses TRBV18 with TRBJ2-7, with D possibly being TRBD1 or TRBD2 (7 bases each). V dropped 5 bases and J dropped 2 bases, with 16 bases sitting between them. The germline gives CDR1 KGHSH, CDR2 LQKENI. There are 15 residues in the CDR3. The CDR3 sequence is CASSTGEGAAYEQYF. The CDR3 DNA is TGTGCCAGCTCAACCGGGGAGGGGGCGGCCTACGAGCAGTACTTC.

This clonotype is termed medium-sized. The chain combines TRBV7-2 with TRBJ1-1, with D possibly being TRBD1 (6 bases). Germline CDR1 SGHTA, CDR2 FQGNSA. CDR3 size: 15 residues. Trimming left V 2 bases short and J 4 bases short, with 14 bases between. The CDR3 here is CASSLRAGHITEAFF. CDR3 coding DNA: TGTGCCAGCAGCTTAAGGGCGGGACACATCACTGAAGCTTTCTTT. The complete variable domain, with remaining parts taken from reference TRBV7-2 and TRBJ1-1, reads GAGVSQSPSNKVTEKGKDVELRCDPISGHTALYWYRQSLGQGLEFLIYFQGNSAPDKSGLPSDRFSAERTGGSVSTLTIQRTQQEDSAVYLCASSLRAGHITEAFFGQGTRLTVV.

This clonotype was counted only a few times. This chain connects TRBV4-3 to TRBJ2-1; D may be TRBD1 or TRBD2 (6 bases each). V shed 4 bases and J shed 8 bases, with 18 bases lying between them. Germline V lookup: CDR1 LGHNA, CDR2 YSLEER. The CDR3 runs 15 residues. The CDR3 protein is CASSLGGRTGDEQFF. CDR3 sequence (DNA): TGCGCCAGCAGCCTAGGGGGGAGGACCGGCGATGAGCAGTTCTTC.

This clonotype was seen repeatedly, ten times or more. The CDR3 bases are TGTGCCAGCAGTCCGGGACAGGGTAAAGAAAAACTGTTTTTT. This codes for CASSPGQGKEKLFF. This sequence joins TRBV2 and TRBJ1-4, with 9 bases matching TRBD1. V shed 5 bases, J shed 8 bases, and the junction held 6 bases outside the gene matches. The V gene's germline CDR1 is SNHLY and CDR2 FYNNEI. There are 14 residues in the CDR3.

This clonotype appeared many times. The chain links TRBV6-2 or TRBV6-3 to TRBJ2-5; no clear D. V lost 2 bases and J lost 4, with 2 bases in between. CDR1 and CDR2 from the germline V gene are MNHEY and SVGEGT. CDR3 size: 11 residues. Here the CDR3 DNA reads TGTGCCAGCAGTTACGGAGAGACCCAGTACTTC. Encoded protein: CASSYGETQYF.

This clonotype was detected many times. The rearrangement links TRBV6-5 to TRBJ1-1, with a weak D call TRBD1 (5 bases). The CDR3 totals 12 residues. With 2 bases removed from V and 11 bases from J, the gap between germline ends came to 12 bases. Germline CDR1 and CDR2: MNHEY and SVGAGI. The CDR3 loop is CASSYVEGPAFF. The CDR3 bases are TGTGCCAGCAGTTACGTAGAGGGGCCCGCTTTCTTT.

This clonotype was picked up many times. The chain recombines TRBV20-1 with TRBJ2-7; 12 bases agree with TRBD1. J gave up 9 bases and V 6 bases, and 15 bases lay outside the gene matches. The CDR3 spans 15 residues. The germline CDR1 and CDR2 sequences are DFQATT and SNEGSKA (reference sequence). CDR3 in amino acids: CSARAPGTGGAGQYF. CDR3 nucleotide sequence: TGCAGTGCCCGAGCGCCCGGGACAGGGGGCGCGGGGCAGTACTTC.

This clonotype has more than one count but fewer than ten. CDR3 nucleotides: TGTGCCATCAGTGAGTCTGGGTATAATGAGCAGTTCTTC. This translates into CAISESGYNEQFF. The chain recombines TRBV10-3 with TRBJ2-1; no reliable D call. Germline V lookup: CDR1 ENHRY, CDR2 SYGVKD. V was shortened by 0 bases and J by 7 bases, with 7 bases between the two germline ends. This CDR3 region has 13 residues.

In its sample, this clonotype was seen a few times. The chain uses TRBV5-1 and TRBJ2-1; TRBD1 might be the D (6 bases). Germline V gives CDR1 SGHRS, CDR2 YFSETQ. The CDR3 consists of 15 residues. Trimming stripped 3 bases from V and 0 bases from J, with 10 bases between. CDR3 coding DNA: TGCGCCAGCAGCTCAGGGGTGAGCTCCTACAATGAGCAGTTCTTC. It translates to CASSSGVSSYNEQFF.

This clonotype has only a few counts. V usage is TRBV4-1 and J usage is TRBJ2-1; no reliable D call. The CDR3 runs 15 residues. Trimming took 0 bases from V and 3 from J, leaving 9 bases between them. Germline-derived CDR1 and CDR2 are MGHRA and YSYEKL. The CDR3 bases are TGCGCCAGCAGCCAAGATCGAACGGGCTACAATGAGCAGTTCTTC. As protein: CASSQDRTGYNEQFF.